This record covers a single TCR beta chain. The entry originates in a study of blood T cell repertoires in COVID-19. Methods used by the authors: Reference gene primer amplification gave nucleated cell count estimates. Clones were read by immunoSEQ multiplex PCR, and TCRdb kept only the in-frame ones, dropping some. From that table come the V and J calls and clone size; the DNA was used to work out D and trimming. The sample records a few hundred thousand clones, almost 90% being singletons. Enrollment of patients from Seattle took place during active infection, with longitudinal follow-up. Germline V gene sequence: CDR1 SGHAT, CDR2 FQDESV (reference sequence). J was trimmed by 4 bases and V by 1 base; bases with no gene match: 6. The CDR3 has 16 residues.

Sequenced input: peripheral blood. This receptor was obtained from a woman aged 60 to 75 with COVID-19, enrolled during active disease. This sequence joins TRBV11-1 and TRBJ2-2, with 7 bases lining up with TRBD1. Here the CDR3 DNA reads TGTGCCAGCAGCTTAGGAAGGGGGCGCGGCACCGGGGAGCTGTTTTTT. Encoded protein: CASSLGRGRGTGELFF.